Listed here are 5 T cell receptor beta chains from one sample, sequenced in a study of Graves' ophthalmopathy and Graves' hyperthyroidism. For repertoire sequencing, the TCR beta CDR3 regions were amplified from RNA transcripts. The first round was an RT-PCR with HTBI primers, and the second round was a multiplex PCR. Via MiXCR, TCRdb re-called the multiplex PCR reads, giving one row per CDR3 protein. The repertoire holds about 240,000 distinct CDR3 sequences, with around 45% as singletons. Sequencing was carried out using peripheral blood. These receptors were taken from an adult man with Graves' ophthalmopathy.

This clonotype was found many times. The V call is TRBV2, the J call TRBJ2-7; D might be TRBD1 (6 bases). V was pared by 5 bases and J by 3 bases, with 8 bases between. In germline, CDR1 is SNHLY, CDR2 FYNNEI. The CDR3 covers 12 residues. DNA of the CDR3: TGTGCCAGCAGTACAGGGAGCTACGAGCAGTACTTC. This translates into CASSTGSYEQYF.

J is TRBJ2-5 and V is TRBV9, with TRBD2 identical over 13 bases. The CDR3 length is 16 residues. Germline values: CDR1 SGDLS, CDR2 YYNGEE. J was trimmed by 4 bases and V by 6 bases; bases with no gene match: 9. CDR3 residues: CASTPLTSGRTETQYF. The CDR3 nucleotides read TGTGCCAGCACCCCACTGACTAGCGGGAGGACAGAGACCCAGTACTTC. Variable domain in full (rest from reference TRBV9 and TRBJ2-5): DSGVTQTPKHLITATGQRVTLRCSPRSGDLSVYWYQQSLDQGLQFLIQYYNGEERAKGNILERFSAQQFPDLHSELNLSSLELGDSALYFCASTPLTSGRTETQYFGPGTRLLVL.

This clonotype was detected ten times or more. V and J are TRBV7-9 and TRBJ1-1; D gene uncertain. CDR1 SEHNR and CDR2 FQNEAQ come from the germline V gene (reference sequence). The CDR3 consists of 16 residues. V was trimmed by 3 bases and J by 1 base, leaving 15 bases between them. DNA for the CDR3: TGTGCCAGCAGCTTCAGCGGAACAGACCAGAACACTGAAGCTTTCTTT. Translating it yields CASSFSGTDQNTEAFF.

The chain has TRBV5-6 and TRBJ1-1, with 9 nucleotides matching TRBD1. V lost 0 bases and J lost 1; bases outside the gene matches: 4. The CDR3 has 16 amino acids. Germline V CDR1 and CDR2: SGHDT, YYEEEE. The CDR3 region is CASSLEGTGWNTEAFF. CDR3 coding DNA: TGTGCCAGCAGCTTGGAGGGGACAGGGTGGAACACTGAAGCTTTCTTT.

The V call is TRBV12-3 or TRBV12-4, the J call TRBJ1-5; 7 bases match TRBD1. The trim removed 6 bases at V and 6 bases at J, leaving 5 bases unmatched. The CDR3 covers 13 residues. The CDR3 DNA reads as TGTGCCAGCAGGTTGACAGGGACTCAGCCCCAGCATTTT. Its translation is CASRLTGTQPQHF.